This entry lists 17 T cell receptor beta chains sequenced from one sample in a study of regulatory T cells in long-lasting Graves disease (dated by TCRdb to about 2021). Sample time point, as interpreted from the label and publication: newly diagnosed GD, antithyroid drugs for less than 3 months. RNA was extracted from PBMCs in TRIzol for both TCR sequencing and RNA sequencing. Library method: multiplex PCR. Instrument on record: Illumina HiSeq 4000. iRepertoire HTBI primers and Arm-PCR amplification of CDR3 regions were used to construct TCR beta libraries. TCRdb took the public reads, trimmed them with fastp at Q25, ran MiXCR for clone calling and kept in-frame beta chains. For every CDR3 protein sequence, its rows merge into one entry that carries the most common genes and DNA. Here the sample has over 450,000 distinct CDR3 sequences; around 11% occur a single time. Of the sample, about 8.9% falls within the top ten clones.

This sample also belongs to another study, concerning T cells in Graves' hyperthyroidism and ophthalmopathy.

The specimen comprised peripheral blood mononuclear cells (PBMCs), sampled at new diagnosis, from a patient treated with antithyroid drugs. The source of these receptors is a woman aged 30 to 39 with Graves disease. Donor details come from another sample of the same person, matched by shared clones.

The chain has TRBV29-1 and TRBJ2-7; TRBD2 matches at 8 bases. Germline V gene data show CDR1 as SQVTM and CDR2 as ANQGSEA. The V segment lost 5 bases and the J segment 3 bases; nucleotides outside the gene matches: 12. The CDR3 has 15 amino acids. CDR3 coding DNA: TGCAGCGTTCTCTCCTATTTAGCGGGAAGCTACGAGCAGTACTTC. This gives the protein CSVLSYLAGSYEQYF.

This clonotype has ten or more counts. This chain joins TRBV7-9 and TRBJ2-5; tentatively, D is TRBD2 (6 bases). CDR1 is SEHNR and CDR2 is FQNEAQ in the germline V gene (reference sequence). The V end lost 2 bases, the J end lost 5 bases, and 15 bases lay between the germline ends. The CDR3 spans 15 residues. The CDR3 protein is CASSLRGTGGETQYF. DNA of the CDR3: TGTGCCAGCAGCTTACGTGGGACCGGAGGGGAGACCCAGTACTTC. Looking up the rest from reference TRBV7-9 and TRBJ2-5 gives the full variable domain: DTGVSQNPRHKITKRGQNVTFRCDPISEHNRLYWYRQTLGQGPEFLTYFQNEAQLEKSRLLSDRFSAERPKGSFSTLEIQRTEQGDSAMYLCASSLRGTGGETQYFGPGTRLLVL.

This clonotype was picked up many times. The chain has TRBV4-1 and TRBJ2-1; D may be TRBD1 (6 bases). V was pared by 8 bases and J by 6 bases, with 17 bases between. Germline CDR1 reads MGHRA; CDR2 reads YSYEKL. The CDR3 spans 14 residues. DNA of the CDR3: TGCGCCAGCTCCAAAATGGACAGCCGCAATGAGCAGTTCTTC. Protein: CASSKMDSRNEQFF.

This clonotype appeared many times. V and J are TRBV11-1 and TRBJ1-1; D unresolved. V shed 3 bases and J shed 11 bases, with 19 bases lying between them. Germline CDR1 reads SGHAT; CDR2 reads FQDESV (reference sequence). The CDR3 consists of 14 residues. CDR3 coding DNA: TGTGCCAGCAGCTTCAGACCTCCGTCGGGTCGCGCTTTCTTT. Amino acid sequence: CASSFRPPSGRAFF.

This clonotype was counted many times. CDR3 nucleotide sequence: TGTGCCAGCAATCCAGCGGGAGACACCGGGGAGCTGTTTTTT. Translating it yields CASNPAGDTGELFF. The rearrangement uses TRBV13 and TRBJ2-2; 8 bases are a match to TRBD2. The CDR3 is made up of 14 amino acids. After removal of 7 bases from V and 3 bases from J, the junction contained 4 bases not matched to a gene. CDR1 is PRHDT, CDR2 FYEKMQ, per germline (reference sequence).

Many counts were recorded for this clonotype. The chain links TRBV20-1 to TRBJ2-3, with D possibly matching TRBD1 (6 bases). Trimming stripped 6 bases from V and 0 bases from J, with 19 bases between. The CDR3 is made up of 16 amino acids. The germline gives CDR1 DFQATT, CDR2 SNEGSKA (reference sequence). CDR3 bases: TGCAGTGCCACAGATCCCCGGGACACTAGCACAGATACGCAGTATTTT. This translates into CSATDPRDTSTDTQYF.

At least ten counts were recorded for this clonotype. The chain combines TRBV5-1 with TRBJ2-7, with D possibly TRBD1 on 5 matching bases. The CDR3 runs 15 residues. Germline lookup yields CDR1 SGHRS and CDR2 YFSETQ. The V end lost 0 bases, the J end lost 2 bases, and 12 bases lay between the germline ends. CDR3 in DNA: TGCGCCAGCAGCTTGGAGGCAGGGAATCCCTACGAGCAGTACTTC. Its protein is CASSLEAGNPYEQYF.

There are a few counts of this clonotype. A much larger clone differs from this one at a single base, so this may be a read error. The chain uses TRBV5-6 and TRBJ2-3; no reliable D call. Germline CDR1 reads SGHDT; CDR2 reads YYEEEE. This CDR3 has 12 amino acids. CDR3 sequence: CTSSDRTDTQYF. CDR3 nucleotide sequence: TGTACCAGCAGCGATAGAACGGATACGCAGTATTTT.

There are many counts of this clonotype. This sequence joins TRBV7-9 and TRBJ2-1, with 8 bases fitting TRBD2. V lost 0 bases, J lost 6 bases, and 1 base stayed unmatched. The germline gives CDR1 SEHNR, CDR2 FQNEAQ (reference sequence). The CDR3 runs 14 residues. This CDR3 reads CASSLAGTSNEQFF. In nucleotides, the CDR3 is TGTGCCAGCAGCTTAGCTGGGACTAGCAATGAGCAGTTCTTC.

The chain joins TRBV18 to TRBJ1-6; D may be TRBD1 (5 bases). The V gene lost 3 bases and the J gene lost 3 bases, with 18 bases spanning the gap. CDR1 is KGHSH, CDR2 LQKENI, per germline. The CDR3 length is 18 residues. CDR3 nucleotides: TGTGCCAGCTCACCTCGGGTCGTACAGGCGCTCTATAATTCACCCCTCCACTTT. Protein sequence: CASSPRVVQALYNSPLHF.

A remark on this clonotype: This likely came from a read error, as a far larger clone is one base away. V usage is TRBV28 and J usage is TRBJ2-1; TRBD1 might be the D (6 bases). CDR3 size: 14 residues. Germline V gene sequence: CDR1 MDHEN, CDR2 SYDVKM. Trimming pared 5 bases from V and 10 bases from J, leaving 18 bases between. The CDR3 nucleotides read TGTGCCAGCAGTCCCCCAGGGGTAACCTACGAGCAGTTCTTC. Protein sequence: CASSPPGVTYEQFF.

This clonotype appeared many times. The J gene is TRBJ2-5, the V gene TRBV20-1; D uncertain. Germline assignment: CDR1 DFQATT and CDR2 SNEGSKA (reference sequence). The CDR3 loop spans 12 amino acids. Trimming removed 3 bases from V and 5 bases from J, with 10 bases in between. CDR3 nucleotide sequence: TGCAGTGCTAGCTCCACTGGGGAGACCCAGTACTTC. This encodes CSASSTGETQYF.

This clonotype was found many times. V usage is TRBV20-1 and J usage is TRBJ1-4; TRBD1 agrees at 9 bases. After removal of 0 bases from V and 7 bases from J, the junction contained 6 bases not matched to a gene. The CDR3 runs to 15 residues. Germline lookup yields CDR1 DFQATT and CDR2 SNEGSKA (reference sequence). As DNA, the CDR3 is TGCAGTGCTAGAGAACCTGCGGGACAGGGTGAAAAACTGTTTTTT. It is translated as CSAREPAGQGEKLFF.

The rearrangement joins TRBV4-1 to TRBJ2-2; the D gene could be TRBD1 or TRBD2 (5 bases each). Deletions cut 2 bases from V and 3 bases from J, with 10 bases between. CDR1 and CDR2 (germline): MGHRA, YSYEKL. This CDR3 comprises 15 residues. Here the CDR3 reads CASSQQGVDTGELFF. As DNA, the CDR3 is TGCGCCAGCAGCCAACAGGGAGTTGACACCGGGGAGCTGTTTTTT.

This clonotype has just a few counts. This chain links TRBV7-9 with TRBJ2-5; 7 positions agree with TRBD2. Germline V CDR1 and CDR2: SEHNR, FQNEAQ (reference sequence). The V gene end was trimmed by 3 bases and the J gene end by 4 bases; junction bases not matched to a gene: 11. The CDR3 extends over 16 amino acids. The CDR3 bases are TGTGCCAGCAGCTTGGTGGTGGCGGGAGAGGGAGAGACCCAGTACTTC. It specifies CASSLVVAGEGETQYF.

This clonotype was observed many times. The rearrangement links TRBV10-1 to TRBJ2-1; D might be TRBD1 (6 bases). The CDR3 contains 16 residues. The V end was cut by 4 bases, the J end by 0 bases, with 13 bases between. Germline V gene sequence: CDR1 WNHNN, CDR2 SYGVQD (reference sequence). CDR3 sequence reads: CASSGPGTRSYNEQFF. Here the CDR3 DNA reads TGCGCCAGCAGTGGGCCCGGGACACGCTCCTACAATGAGCAGTTCTTC.

V gene TRBV24-1 combines with J gene TRBJ2-1; D ambiguous. The CDR3 has 16 residues. V lost 4 bases to trimming and J lost 0 bases, with 12 bases between them. Germline-derived CDR1 and CDR2 are KGHDR and SFDVKD. CDR3 region: CATSDLRDSSYNEQFF. In nucleotides, the CDR3 is TGTGCCACCAGTGACCTTAGGGATAGCTCCTACAATGAGCAGTTCTTC.